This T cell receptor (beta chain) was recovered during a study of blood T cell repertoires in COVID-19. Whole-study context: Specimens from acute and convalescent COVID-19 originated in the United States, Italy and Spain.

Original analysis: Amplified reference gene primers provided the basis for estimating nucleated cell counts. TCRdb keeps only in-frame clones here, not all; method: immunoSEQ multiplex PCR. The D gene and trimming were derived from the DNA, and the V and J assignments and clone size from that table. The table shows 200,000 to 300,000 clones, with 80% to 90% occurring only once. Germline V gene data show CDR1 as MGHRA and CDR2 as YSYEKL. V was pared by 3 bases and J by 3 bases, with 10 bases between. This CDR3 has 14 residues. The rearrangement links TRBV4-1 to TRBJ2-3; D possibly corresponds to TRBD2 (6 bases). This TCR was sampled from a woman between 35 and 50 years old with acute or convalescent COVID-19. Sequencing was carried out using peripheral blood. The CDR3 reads CASSHTGETDTQYF. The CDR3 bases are TGCGCCAGCAGCCATACGGGGGAAACAGATACGCAGTATTTT.